This T cell receptor (beta chain) stems from a study of regulatory T cells in long-lasting Graves disease. A few counts support this clonotype. Time point given: newly diagnosed GD, antithyroid drugs for less than 3 months. The TCR library used RNA extracted from PBMCs. Libraries of TCR beta came from iRepertoire HTBI primers plus Arm-PCR of CDR3 regions. TCRdb ran MiXCR on the multiplex PCR reads and lists one entry per CDR3 protein. The top ten hold over 7.5% of the sample, which has hundreds of thousands of distinct CDR3 sequences, roughly 14% seen once. In germline, CDR1 is SNHLY, CDR2 FYNNEI. V was clipped by 8 bases and J by 3 bases; unmatched bases: 22. The CDR3 length is 19 residues. The same data also contributed to another study, on T cells in Graves' hyperthyroidism and ophthalmopathy. That report adds: Most thyroid clonotypes with frequency above 0.001 were detected in blood.

The J gene is TRBJ1-3, the V gene TRBV2; 7 nucleotides agree with TRBD1. The specimen comprised peripheral blood mononuclear cells (PBMCs), sampled at new diagnosis, from a patient treated with antithyroid drugs. The source is a man aged 25-40 years with Graves disease. The CDR3 nucleotides read TGTGCCAGCTCCCTGAGGGGTCCAGGGGGGGTGGGGCATGGAAACACCATATATTTT. Its protein product is CASSLRGPGGVGHGNTIYF.